The table lists the clone carrying this T cell receptor beta chain with a few counts. Its antigen is not known. Researchers reported that TCR beta cDNA libraries carried unique molecular identifiers. Approximately 500,000 cDNA molecules were obtained from about 1 to 10 million T cells. TCRdb reprocessed the PCR reads via MiXCR and lists one record per CDR3 protein. This sample has more than 500,000 distinct CDR3 sequences, with around a third found just once. The data are from a study of post-analysis software for immune sequencing data. Background on the study: Relapsing-remitting, secondary progressive and progressive-relapsing courses of multiple sclerosis were included.

V was shortened by 2 bases and J by 4 bases, with 10 bases between the two germline ends. Germline values: CDR1 SGHTA, CDR2 FQGTGA. CDR3 size: 14 residues. General study findings and limits: Under F measure analysis, samples from one preparation batch co-clustered strongly. Comparison with controls showed significantly lower normalized Chao1 diversity in multiple sclerosis patients. Roughly 5 TRBV segments occurring more often in patients than controls included TRBV5-6, TRBV5-1 and TRBV20-1.

The specimen was blood. The source of this sequence is a girl between 2 and 17 years old with multiple sclerosis. J is TRBJ2-3 and V is TRBV7-3; D not resolved. Written as DNA, the CDR3 is TGTGCCAGCAGCTTAGCTGGGGAACCAGATACGCAGTATTTT. It codes for CASSLAGEPDTQYF.